The next 29 T cell receptor beta chains were all read from a single sample in a study of cytomegalovirus exposure and HLA in healthy donors. It was with 60 Vbeta and 13 Jbeta primers that the PCR ran. The data were produced by immunoSEQ multiplex PCR, yet TCRdb's version contains in-frame clones alone and is incomplete. In the table there are 160,000 or so clones, approximately 80% of which are singletons. Sequenced sample: PBMCs. These receptors came from a man in his 60s in good health and CMV-seronegative.

The chain joins TRBV6-1 to TRBJ1-4, with D possibly TRBD1 on 5 matching bases. Trimming left V 3 bases short and J 8 bases short, with 13 bases between. Germline V gene sequence: CDR1 MNHNS, CDR2 SASEGT. This CDR3 spans 14 amino acids. The CDR3: CASSDTGGDEKLFF. The CDR3, as DNA: TGTGCCAGCAGTGACACCGGGGGGGACGAAAAACTGTTTTTT.

The V call is TRBV6-5, the J call TRBJ2-1; no clear D. Germline V gene data show CDR1 as MNHEY and CDR2 as SVGAGI. V gave up 6 bases and J gave up 5 bases, with 14 bases separating them. The CDR3 spans 14 residues. The CDR3 nucleotides are TGTGCCAGCAGCCAGCGCTATGTGGACAATGAGCAGTTCTTC. It codes for CASSQRYVDNEQFF.

J is TRBJ2-5 and V is TRBV30; TRBD2 aligns across 7 bases. The CDR3 is 15 amino acids. From germline, CDR1 is GTSNPN and CDR2 SVGIG (reference sequence). Trimming took 0 bases from V and 1 from J; bases not matched to a gene: 5. CDR3 protein: CAWSVRRGTQETQYF. For the CDR3, the DNA is TGTGCCTGGAGTGTACGGCGGGGGACCCAAGAGACCCAGTACTTC.

Regarding this clone: One junction end does not reproduce the germline sequence, and a read error may be involved. This rearrangement joins TRBV6-1 to TRBJ2-3; 8 nucleotides align to TRBD2. The germline gives CDR1 MNHNS, CDR2 SASEGT. The CDR3 has 15 residues. The CDR3 nucleotides read TGTGCCAGCAGGGAAGCGGGAGCGGGGACAGATACGCAGTATTTT. It is translated as CASREAGAGTDTQYF.

V is TRBV5-1 and J is TRBJ1-1, with D tentatively TRBD1 (5 bases). The germline V and J ends were trimmed by 0 bases and 6 bases, with 6 bases remaining between them. CDR1 is SGHRS, CDR2 YFSETQ, per germline. The CDR3 length is 12 residues. The CDR3: CASSLAGSEAFF. CDR3 nucleotides: TGCGCCAGCAGCTTGGCAGGGTCTGAAGCTTTCTTT.

This chain joins TRBV2 and TRBJ2-7, with 8 bases matching TRBD1. Losses at the gene ends were 7 bases for V and 4 bases for J; bases not matched to a gene: 15. This CDR3 is built from 16 residues. Per germline, CDR1 SNHLY and CDR2 FYNNEI. CDR3 sequence reads: CASTRDGGQGAYEQYF. The CDR3, as DNA: TGTGCCAGCACTAGAGATGGAGGGCAGGGGGCTTACGAGCAGTACTTC.

The chain couples TRBV15 to TRBJ1-3; maybe TRBD1 (6 bases). V lost 0 bases, J lost 0 bases, and 24 bases lay in between. The germline gives CDR1 LNHNV, CDR2 YYDKDF (reference sequence). The CDR3 has 21 amino acids. The CDR3 loop is CATSRDLRPGADKSSGNTIYF. In DNA form, the CDR3 reads TGTGCCACCAGCAGAGATCTCCGGCCAGGGGCCGATAAGAGCTCTGGAAACACCATATATTTT. The full variable domain, in which reference TRBV15 and TRBJ1-3 provide the parts outside the CDR3, is DAMVIQNPRYQVTQFGKPVTLSCSQTLNHNVMYWYQQKSSQAPKLLFHYYDKDFNNEADTPDNFQSRRPNTSFCFLDIRSPGLGDTAMYLCATSRDLRPGADKSSGNTIYFGEGSWLTVV.

The chain joins TRBV5-6 to TRBJ2-5; 7 bases match TRBD2. TRBJ2-7 explains the end of the DNA better; the J call may be wrong. The CDR3 length is 13 residues. CDR1 and CDR2 from the germline V gene are SGHDT and YYEEEE. CDR3 DNA sequence: TGTGCCAGCAGCCTCGGGAGGTACGGCGAGCAGTACTTC. The encoded protein is CASSLGRYGEQYF.

This sequence joins TRBV2 and TRBJ1-2; TRBD1 matches 7 bases. The germline CDR1 and CDR2 sequences are SNHLY and FYNNEI. The CDR3 runs to 15 residues. The V and J ends lost 4 bases and 3 bases, in that order; junction bases with no gene match: 8. CDR3 DNA sequence: TGTGCCAGCAGTGGCTCGGACAGGAATTACTATGGCTACACCTTC. Translated: CASSGSDRNYYGYTF.

CDR3 bases: TGTGCCAGTAGTCAAAGGACAGTACAAGAGACCCAGTACTTC. Amino acids: CASSQRTVQETQYF. The V gene is TRBV19, the J gene TRBJ2-5, with D perhaps matching TRBD1 (6 bases). The length of the CDR3 is 14 residues. CDR1 is LNHDA and CDR2 is SQIVND in the germline V gene (reference sequence). The germline V and J ends were trimmed by 5 bases and 2 bases, with 12 bases remaining between them.

The chain has TRBV18 and TRBJ1-1; maybe TRBD1 (6 bases). Germline V gene data show CDR1 as KGHSH and CDR2 as LQKENI. The CDR3 covers 15 residues. Between the trimmed V and J ends, which lost 0 bases and 1 base, there was a span of 9 bases. CDR3 in DNA: TGTGCCAGCTCACCACCGGGCAGGGGGAACACTGAAGCTTTCTTT. This translates into CASSPPGRGNTEAFF. The full variable domain, completed using reference TRBV18 and TRBJ1-1, is NAGVMQNPRHLVRRRGQEARLRCSPMKGHSHVYWYRQLPEEGLKFMVYLQKENIIDESGMPKERFSAEFPKEGPSILRIQQVVRGDSAAYFCASSPPGRGNTEAFFGQGTRLTVV.

The chain carries TRBV30 and TRBJ1-1, with D maybe TRBD1 (6 bases). V was trimmed by 0 bases and J by 5 bases, leaving 10 bases between them. The CDR3 covers 13 residues. Germline CDR1 and CDR2: GTSNPN and SVGIG (reference sequence). In nucleotides, the CDR3 is TGTGCCTGGAGTGTTTCTCAGGGGACTGAAGCTTTCTTT. This gives the protein CAWSVSQGTEAFF.

The chain employs TRBV7-3 and TRBJ2-1; possibly TRBD2 for D (5 bases). This CDR3 has 16 amino acids. Trimming shortened V by 4 bases and J by 1 base, and 14 bases separated the two germline ends. In germline, CDR1 is SGHTA, CDR2 FQGTGA. This chain's CDR3 is CASSSRKGGSYNEQFF. Here the CDR3 DNA reads TGTGCCAGCAGCTCCCGAAAAGGAGGATCCTACAATGAGCAGTTCTTC. Filled out from reference TRBV7-3 and TRBJ2-1, the complete variable domain reads GAGVSQTPSNKVTEKGKYVELRCDPISGHTALYWYRQSLGQGPEFLIYFQGTGAADDSGLPNDRFFAVRPEGSVSTLKIQRTERGDSAVYLCASSSRKGGSYNEQFFGPGTRLTVL.

This clone is a singleton in its sample. The CDR3 nucleotides read TGTGCCAGCAGTTTTACTAGCGGGAGAAATGAGCAGTTCTTC. Amino acids: CASSFTSGRNEQFF. The chain employs TRBV2 and TRBJ2-1; 11 nucleotides line up with TRBD2. V trimming: 5 bases; J trimming: 7 bases; junction bases outside the gene matches: 4. Germline assignment: CDR1 SNHLY and CDR2 FYNNEI. The CDR3 spans 14 residues. Variable domain in full (rest from reference TRBV2 and TRBJ2-1): EPEVTQTPSHQVTQMGQEVILRCVPISNHLYFYWYRQILGQKVEFLVSFYNNEISEKSEIFDDQFSVERPDGSNFTLKIRSTKLEDSAMYFCASSFTSGRNEQFFGPGTRLTVL.

This clone was observed a handful of times. The chain combines TRBV7-3 with TRBJ2-1; 12 nucleotides agree with TRBD2. The V segment lost 4 bases and the J segment 6 bases; nucleotides outside the gene matches: 1. The germline V gene has CDR1 SGHTA and CDR2 FQGTGA. CDR3 length equals 14 residues. The chain's CDR3 is CASSSSGRANEQFF. Here the CDR3 DNA reads TGTGCCAGCAGCTCTAGCGGGAGGGCCAATGAGCAGTTCTTC.

The CDR3 is CASSQDVAFEAFF. The CDR3 DNA reads TGTGCCAGCAGCCAAGATGTCGCGTTTGAAGCTTTCTTT. V gene TRBV4-2 combines with J gene TRBJ1-1; D is unresolved. V lost 0 bases, J lost 7 bases, and 9 bases lay in between. Germline-derived CDR1 and CDR2 are LGHNA and YNFKEQ. The CDR3 length is 13 residues.

The CDR3 nucleotides read TGTGCCAGCAGCGTAGCCCCAACTAGCGGGGGACACAATGAGCAGTTCTTC. This gives the protein CASSVAPTSGGHNEQFF. The chain carries TRBV9 and TRBJ2-1; TRBD2 matches 11 bases. In germline, CDR1 is SGDLS, CDR2 YYNGEE. The junction had 7 bases not matched to a gene; V was cut back by 0 bases and J by 5 bases. The CDR3 has 17 amino acids.

This chain links TRBV6-5 with TRBJ2-7; TRBD2 might be the D (6 bases). This CDR3 contains 14 residues. Germline CDR1 MNHEY, CDR2 SVGAGI. Trimming shortened V by 6 bases and J by 6 bases, and 18 bases separated the two germline ends. CDR3 DNA: TGTGCCAGCAGACTATACAGGAGGGGTTCCGAGCAGTACTTC. Its protein product is CASRLYRRGSEQYF.

This chain joins TRBV27 and TRBJ2-3; 7 bases fit TRBD1. Germline trimming cut 0 bases from V and 5 bases from J; bases unmatched to any gene: 5. From germline, CDR1 is MNHEY and CDR2 SMNVEV (reference sequence). The CDR3 loop spans 15 amino acids. CDR3 nucleotide sequence: TGTGCCAGCAGTTTATCTACAGGGGCTATAGATACGCAGTATTTT. This sequence encodes CASSLSTGAIDTQYF.

The chain uses TRBV27 and TRBJ2-1; 7 nucleotides match TRBD2. V dropped 3 bases and J dropped 5; count of bases not matched to a gene: 7. CDR1 is MNHEY and CDR2 is SMNVEV in the germline V gene (reference sequence). CDR3 length: 15 residues. The CDR3 reads CASSFQRGLNNEQFF. The CDR3 coding sequence is TGTGCCAGCAGTTTCCAAAGGGGACTAAACAATGAGCAGTTCTTC.

This chain joins TRBV5-1 and TRBJ2-5; TRBD2 matches at 7 bases. The CDR3 length is 14 residues. V was pared by 3 bases and J by 2 bases, with 4 bases of the junction left unmatched. In germline, CDR1 is SGHRS, CDR2 YFSETQ. In DNA form, the CDR3 reads TGCGCCAGCAGCTCCCTAGCGGTACAAGAGACCCAGTACTTC. Translating gives CASSSLAVQETQYF.

In this sample, this clone turned up once. V usage is TRBV19 and J usage is TRBJ2-7; 8 positions agree with TRBD1. The V segment lost 6 bases and the J segment 9 bases; nucleotides outside the gene matches: 10. The CDR3 is 13 amino acids. Germline loops: CDR1 LNHDA, CDR2 SQIVND (reference sequence). In nucleotides, the CDR3 is TGTGCCAGTAGCGTTTCGGACAGGGTTGTGCAGTACTTC. This translates into CASSVSDRVVQYF.

This chain joins TRBV29-1 and TRBJ2-1, with 9 bases matching TRBD2. J gave up 5 bases and V 6 bases, and 14 bases lay outside the gene matches. CDR1 is SQVTM, CDR2 ANQGSEA, per germline. This CDR3 has 16 amino acids. CDR3 coding DNA: TGCAGCGTGGGCGGTGGGCGGGGGGGCGTCCACAATGAGCAGTTCTTC. It specifies CSVGGGRGGVHNEQFF.

V is TRBV18 and J is TRBJ2-7, with 8 positions matching TRBD2. Germline CDR1 and CDR2: KGHSH and LQKENI. The CDR3 sequence is 15 residues long. With 3 bases clipped from V and 4 bases from J, the junction kept 8 bases outside the gene matches. The CDR3 nucleotides read TGTGCCAGCTCACCTACGGGAGGGCCAATTTACGAGCAGTACTTC. Protein sequence: CASSPTGGPIYEQYF. Using reference TRBV18 and TRBJ2-7 for the parts outside the CDR3, the full variable domain is NAGVMQNPRHLVRRRGQEARLRCSPMKGHSHVYWYRQLPEEGLKFMVYLQKENIIDESGMPKERFSAEFPKEGPSILRIQQVVRGDSAAYFCASSPTGGPIYEQYFGPGTRLTVT.

This clone came up once. The CDR3 nucleotides are TGTGCCTTCCACAGGGCAACTGAGCAGTTCTTC. This encodes CAFHRATEQFF. The chain uses TRBV30 and TRBJ2-1, with D maybe TRBD1 (6 bases). Germline lookup yields CDR1 GTSNPN and CDR2 SVGIG (reference sequence). The CDR3 has 11 residues. V was cut by 7 bases and J by 9 bases, with 13 bases left in between.

The rearrangement joins TRBV4-2 to TRBJ2-2; no clear D gene. Germline V CDR1 and CDR2: LGHNA, YNFKEQ. Trimming pared 0 bases from V and 6 bases from J, leaving 8 bases between. There are 14 residues in the CDR3. The CDR3 DNA sequence: TGTGCCAGCAGCCAAGATGGAGTCCCCGGGGAGCTGTTTTTT. This sequence encodes CASSQDGVPGELFF.

The CDR3 DNA sequence: TGTGCCAGTAGGCTCGCCGGGATAGGGAGAAATCAGCCCCAGCATTTT. This gives the protein CASRLAGIGRNQPQHF. J is TRBJ1-5 and V is TRBV19; unclear D gene. Germline V gene data show CDR1 as LNHDA and CDR2 as SQIVND (reference sequence). CDR3 length equals 16 residues. The germline V and J ends were trimmed by 6 bases and 4 bases, with 19 bases remaining between them.

The chain employs TRBV5-6 and TRBJ1-1; no reliable D call. Germline-derived CDR1 and CDR2 are SGHDT and YYEEEE. The CDR3 totals 14 residues. V was pared by 0 bases and J by 7 bases, with 13 bases between. Here the CDR3 reads CASSLGAPESEAFF. CDR3 DNA sequence: TGTGCCAGCAGCTTGGGAGCACCCGAAAGTGAAGCTTTCTTT.

The genes are TRBV9 and TRBJ2-1; D gene uncertain. CDR1 and CDR2 (germline): SGDLS, YYNGEE. This CDR3 comprises 14 residues. The V end lost 0 bases, the J end lost 6 bases, and 10 bases lay between the germline ends. CDR3 amino acids: CASSVGVAINEQFF. The CDR3 DNA reads as TGTGCCAGCAGCGTAGGGGTAGCTATCAATGAGCAGTTCTTC. The full variable domain, its missing parts supplied by reference TRBV9 and TRBJ2-1, is DSGVTQTPKHLITATGQRVTLRCSPRSGDLSVYWYQQSLDQGLQFLIQYYNGEERAKGNILERFSAQQFPDLHSELNLSSLELGDSALYFCASSVGVAINEQFFGPGTRLTVL.